In this sample, the clone carrying this T cell receptor (beta chain) turned up a few times. J gave up 3 bases and V 6 bases, and 11 bases lay outside the gene matches. This CDR3 region has 15 residues. Looked up from germline, CDR1 is SGHRS and CDR2 is YFSETQ. It was with a sample-barcoded 5' primer and a J-beta primer mix that a second PCR of about 6 to 11 cycles was run. TCRdb called the 5' RACE reads again in MiXCR, with one record for every CDR3 protein. The repertoire has 750,000 or so distinct CDR3 sequences, around a quarter of them found once; the top ten carry 9.4%. This sample was included in a study of blood T cells in healthy people across ages. This sample was shared with a second study, whose subject was T cells of mothers and their children.

The chain links TRBV5-1 to TRBJ2-5; 7 positions match TRBD2. Sequenced sample: blood. This TCR was recovered from a boy under 18 in good health. CDR3 region: CASIQTRGGKETQYF. The DNA for the CDR3 is TGCGCCAGCATCCAGACTCGGGGAGGGAAAGAGACCCAGTACTTC.